These 14 T cell receptor beta chains originate from one sample sequenced in a study of T-cell memory formation after mild COVID-19. TCRdb redid the calling of the 5' RACE reads with MiXCR, one entry per CDR3 protein. The sample yields 270,000 or so distinct CDR3 sequences, about a sixth seen once. Source material: PBMCs or a T cell subset sorted from them (not recorded which). These receptors all stem from a man aged 18 to 29 who had mild COVID-19 (a few samples of this study predate the infection). Cell type and time point are not known.

This clonotype was seen many times. V gene TRBV3-1 combines with J gene TRBJ2-2; no clear D gene. Trimming stripped 0 bases from V and 6 bases from J, with 5 bases between. Germline CDR1 reads LGHDT; CDR2 reads YNNKEL (reference sequence). There are 13 residues in the CDR3. CDR3 region: CASSQDGAGELFF. Here the CDR3 DNA reads TGTGCCAGCAGCCAAGACGGTGCCGGGGAGCTGTTTTTT.

This clonotype appeared a few times. The chain links TRBV7-2 to TRBJ2-5, with unresolved D. In germline, CDR1 is SGHTA, CDR2 FQGNSA. V lost 7 bases and J lost 5, with 8 bases in between. The CDR3 runs to 11 residues. CDR3 residues: CASTKSETQYF. CDR3 coding DNA: TGTGCCAGCACCAAATCGGAGACCCAGTACTTC. The entire variable domain, with the rest obtained from reference TRBV7-2 and TRBJ2-5, is as follows: GAGVSQSPSNKVTEKGKDVELRCDPISGHTALYWYRQSLGQGLEFLIYFQGNSAPDKSGLPSDRFSAERTGGSVSTLTIQRTQQEDSAVYLCASTKSETQYFGPGTRLLVL.

V usage is TRBV7-8 and J usage is TRBJ2-3; 10 positions agree with TRBD2. The CDR3 sequence is 19 residues long. CDR1 is SGHVS and CDR2 is FQNEAQ in the germline V gene. Losses at the gene ends were 1 base for V and 5 bases for J; bases not matched to a gene: 15. In DNA, the CDR3 is TGTGCCAGCAGCTTAGGCCCCCCCGGTAGCGGGGGGTTAGTAGATACGCAGTATTTT. It encodes CASSLGPPGSGGLVDTQYF.

This clonotype was detected only a few times. The rearrangement joins TRBV10-3 to TRBJ2-7; 7 positions match TRBD1. The CDR3 has 16 residues. The germline gives CDR1 ENHRY, CDR2 SYGVKD. V shed 0 bases, J shed 7 bases, and the junction held 12 bases outside the gene matches. The CDR3 is CAISESHRDRNKEQYF. The DNA for the CDR3 is TGTGCCATCAGTGAGTCTCACCGGGACAGAAACAAGGAGCAGTACTTC.

This clonotype was seen only a few times. The chain carries TRBV15 and TRBJ1-1; D is possibly TRBD1 (5 bases). With 4 bases removed from V and 0 bases from J, the gap between germline ends came to 6 bases. Germline CDR1 LNHNV, CDR2 YYDKDF (reference sequence). The CDR3 runs to 13 residues. Written as DNA, the CDR3 is TGTGCCACCAGCACAGGGCTGAACACTGAAGCTTTCTTT. Residues: CATSTGLNTEAFF.

In nucleotides, the CDR3 is TGTGCCAGCAGCGTAACACCATACAATGAGCAGTTCTTC. Protein: CASSVTPYNEQFF. The V gene is TRBV9, the J gene TRBJ2-1, with no clear D. Trimming removed 1 base at V and 4 bases at J, with 6 bases between. The CDR3 has 13 residues. Germline V gene sequence: CDR1 SGDLS, CDR2 YYNGEE.

This chain links TRBV7-8 with TRBJ2-5; weak D call: TRBD1 (5 bases). There are 15 residues in the CDR3. V was pared by 1 base and J by 1 base, with 10 bases between. Germline V CDR1 and CDR2: SGHVS, FQNEAQ. Written as DNA, the CDR3 is TGTGCCAGCAGCTTAGAGTGGGGCTCCCAAGAGACCCAGTACTTC. It is translated as CASSLEWGSQETQYF.

V gene TRBV19 combines with J gene TRBJ2-7; TRBD2 matches at 9 bases. Germline assignment: CDR1 LNHDA and CDR2 SQIVND (reference sequence). The CDR3 has 18 amino acids. With 0 bases clipped from V and 0 bases from J, the junction kept 9 bases outside the gene matches. The CDR3 nucleotides are TGTGCCAGTAGTATAGATCGTCGTGGTAGCGGGGGCTCCTACGAGCAGTACTTC. The encoded protein is CASSIDRRGSGGSYEQYF.

The V call is TRBV19, the J call TRBJ1-2; D is unresolved. This CDR3 comprises 13 residues. The germline gives CDR1 LNHDA, CDR2 SQIVND (reference sequence). The V end lost 6 bases, the J end lost 3 bases, and 11 bases lay between the germline ends. The CDR3 DNA reads as TGTGCCAGTAGCCTGGACTTATACTATGGCTACACCTTC. Its translation is CASSLDLYYGYTF.

This clonotype was recorded at least ten times. The chain employs TRBV7-2 and TRBJ2-3; tentative D call: TRBD1 (6 bases). The CDR3 consists of 12 residues. The germline V gene has CDR1 SGHTA and CDR2 FQGNSA. Trimming cost V 6 bases and J 7 bases, with 11 bases left between them. CDR3 DNA sequence: TGTGCCAGCAGTTCACAGGGAAATACGCAGTATTTT. This gives the protein CASSSQGNTQYF.

This chain links TRBV6-5 with TRBJ1-1; D remains ambiguous. The V gene's germline CDR1 is MNHEY and CDR2 SVGAGI. With 4 bases removed from V and 2 bases from J, the gap between germline ends came to 11 bases. The CDR3 runs to 14 residues. CDR3 residues: CASSWVGRNTEAFF. CDR3 coding DNA: TGTGCCAGCAGTTGGGTCGGACGAAACACTGAAGCTTTCTTT.

There are a few counts of this clonotype. The J gene is TRBJ2-7, the V gene TRBV23-1; D is ambiguous. TRBV23-1 is placed among ORFs of uncertain function. Trimming shortened V by 4 bases and J by 5 bases, and 12 bases separated the two germline ends. This CDR3 contains 13 residues. The CDR3 DNA reads as TGCGCCAGCAGTCCCAGCAGGCCCAACGAGCAGTACGTC. It codes for CASSPSRPNEQYV.

Remarks on this clonotype: This is likely a read error, given that the CDR3 carries no conserved phenylalanine or tryptophan at its end. The chain has TRBV7-2 and TRBJ1-2; 7 nucleotides align to TRBD1. The CDR3 consists of 15 residues. The germline V gene encodes CDR1 SGHTA and CDR2 FQGNSA. V was clipped by 2 bases and J by 3 bases; unmatched bases: 6. The CDR3 DNA is TGTGCCAGCAGCTTACGTACAGGGGCGGACTATGGCTACACCCTC. It specifies CASSLRTGADYGYTL.

The V and J genes are TRBV7-9 and TRBJ2-2; possible D gene TRBD1, 6 bases. V was pared by 3 bases and J by 5 bases, with 16 bases between. Germline-derived CDR1 and CDR2 are SEHNR and FQNEAQ (reference sequence). The CDR3 loop spans 16 amino acids. CDR3 sequence reads: CASSLRGRQGTGELFF. Written as DNA, the CDR3 is TGTGCCAGCAGCTTGAGGGGCCGGCAGGGGACCGGGGAGCTGTTTTTT.